Here is one T cell receptor (beta chain) with its context. The data belong to a study of T cells in Graves' hyperthyroidism and ophthalmopathy. Trimming removed 7 bases at V and 1 base at J, with 12 bases between. This CDR3 spans 14 amino acids. Looked up from germline, CDR1 is MNHNS and CDR2 is SASEGT. Amplified TCR beta CDR3 regions derived from RNA transcripts. An initial round of RT-PCR targeting the TCR CDR3 relied on the HTBI primer set. From the multiplex PCR reads, TCRdb called clonotypes with MiXCR, one entry per CDR3 protein. The sample includes more than 300,000 distinct CDR3 sequences, around 13% of them seen just once.

The genes are TRBV6-1 and TRBJ2-3, with D perhaps being TRBD1 or TRBD2 (5 bases each). Sequenced material: blood. The clonotype was recovered from a woman in her twenties or thirties with Graves' ophthalmopathy. The CDR3 spells CASTGAEGTDTQYF. In DNA, the CDR3 is TGTGCCAGCACTGGGGCGGAGGGCACAGATACGCAGTATTTT.